This record concerns one TCR beta chain sequence. What it binds is unknown. This entry is derived from a study of beta chain features in type 1 diabetes. Blood was collected once per donor into heparin, averaging roughly 110 mL. Study observations and caveats: The study found fewer insertions and more deletions at VDJ junctions in type 1 diabetes patients.

Expressed TCRB transcripts were sequenced after all isolated RNA was converted to cDNA. An average of about 3.5 million reads was obtained for naive, central memory and regulatory T cell samples. Measured with immunoSEQ multiplex PCR; TCRdb has only the in-frame clones, and not every one. The repertoire holds around 300,000 clones, with 8% as singletons. With 0 bases removed from V and 0 bases from J, the gap between germline ends came to 12 bases. CDR1 and CDR2 from the germline V gene are SGHDT and YYEEEE. The CDR3 contains 16 residues. The J gene is TRBJ1-2, the V gene TRBV5-6; D perhaps matches TRBD1 (5 bases). The sequencing sample was made of central memory CD4+ T cells from blood. The receptor comes from a woman younger than 30 in good health. The CDR3 region has the DNA TGTGCCAGCAGCTTGGAGTGGGACGGAGCTAACTATGGCTACACCTTC. This codes for CASSLEWDGANYGYTF.